These 30 T cell receptor beta chains originate from one sample sequenced in a study of cytomegalovirus exposure and HLA in healthy donors. The PCR had 60 Vbeta and 13 Jbeta primers. The protocol was immunoSEQ multiplex PCR, while the TCRdb copy is restricted to in-frame clones and leaves out a portion. The sample lists 150,000 to 200,000 clones, roughly 77% occurring once. Source material: PBMCs. Every receptor here comes from a man aged 25-40 years in good health and CMV-seropositive.

The gene calls are TRBV15 and TRBJ2-4, with 8 bases matching TRBD1. Losses at the gene ends were 5 bases for V and 7 bases for J; bases not matched to a gene: 10. CDR1 and CDR2 (germline): LNHNV, YYDKDF (reference sequence). The CDR3 has 15 amino acids. The CDR3 reads CATSPRAGGANIQYF. In DNA, the CDR3 is TGTGCCACCAGCCCCCGGGCAGGGGGCGCCAACATTCAGTACTTC.

This clone was picked up one time. The V and J genes are TRBV9 and TRBJ1-6, with TRBD1 as a possible D gene (5 bases). Germline values: CDR1 SGDLS, CDR2 YYNGEE. The CDR3 runs 15 residues. Trimming stripped 0 bases from V and 7 bases from J, with 11 bases between. This CDR3 reads CASSVEGQANSPLHF. The CDR3 DNA sequence: TGTGCCAGCAGCGTAGAAGGACAAGCCAATTCACCCCTCCACTTT.

The chain is built from TRBV6-1 and TRBJ1-2; the match to TRBD1 covers 7 bases. Germline CDR1 and CDR2: MNHNS and SASEGT. Trimming cost V 6 bases and J 6 bases; bases outside gene matches: 7. The CDR3 consists of 13 residues. CDR3 region: CASRGTDINGYTF. The CDR3 DNA is TGTGCCAGCAGGGGGACAGACATTAATGGCTACACCTTC.

The sample holds one count of this clone. This chain joins TRBV11-2 and TRBJ2-7; weak D call: TRBD1 (6 bases). Germline V gene lookup returns CDR1 SGHAT and CDR2 FQNNGV. This CDR3 has 15 residues. The ends were cut back, 2 bases at V and 2 bases at J, with 13 bases in the middle. CDR3 bases: TGTGCCAGCAGCTTAACGGCAGGGGATCCCTACGAGCAGTACTTC. This gives the protein CASSLTAGDPYEQYF.

This chain uses TRBV28 with TRBJ1-3; TRBD1 agrees at 7 bases. Germline CDR1 reads MDHEN; CDR2 reads SYDVKM. This CDR3 comprises 17 residues. The V gene end was trimmed by 6 bases and the J gene end by 2 bases; junction bases not matched to a gene: 13. CDR3 region: CASRHSDRARPGNTIYF. The DNA of the CDR3 is TGTGCCAGCAGACATAGCGACAGGGCGAGACCTGGAAACACCATATATTTT.

The chain employs TRBV6-5 and TRBJ2-3; tentative D call: TRBD1 (5 bases). Trimming pared 5 bases from V and 1 base from J, leaving 13 bases between. Germline V gives CDR1 MNHEY, CDR2 SVGAGI. The CDR3 covers 15 residues. CDR3 residues: CASSIKGPRTDTQYF. The CDR3 DNA sequence: TGTGCCAGCAGTATAAAGGGGCCCCGCACAGATACGCAGTATTTT.

The chain is built from TRBV18 and TRBJ1-3, with D tentatively TRBD1 (5 bases). In germline, CDR1 is KGHSH, CDR2 LQKENI. The CDR3 runs to 16 residues. V was shortened by 2 bases and J by 0 bases, with 11 bases between the two germline ends. For the CDR3, the DNA is TGTGCCAGCTCACCAACGGACACCAGCTCTGGAAACACCATATATTTT. This sequence encodes CASSPTDTSSGNTIYF.

The CDR3 nucleotides read TGTGCCGCCGCCTTTTCACTAGCGGGGGGAAATGAGCAGTTCTTC. Translating gives CAAAFSLAGGNEQFF. V usage is TRBV6-1 and J usage is TRBJ2-1, with 12 nucleotides matching TRBD2. Germline loops: CDR1 MNHNS, CDR2 SASEGT. This CDR3 comprises 15 residues. Trimming took 11 bases from V and 7 from J; bases not matched to a gene: 12.

In nucleotides, the CDR3 is TGCGCCAGCAGCCAACCGGGACAGGGGGCAGGTGAGCAGTTCTTC. Translated, it gives CASSQPGQGAGEQFF. This chain uses TRBV4-1 with TRBJ2-1, with 12 bases aligning to TRBD1. CDR1 and CDR2 (germline): MGHRA, YSYEKL. This CDR3 region has 15 residues. Trimming took 2 bases from V and 9 from J; bases not matched to a gene: 5.

The V call is TRBV2, the J call TRBJ2-5, with 8 bases lining up with TRBD2. The J call may be wrong; the DNA end is better matched by TRBJ2-7. Per germline, CDR1 SNHLY and CDR2 FYNNEI. CDR3 length: 14 residues. In DNA, the CDR3 is TGTGCCAGCACTTCCTCGGGGGGGGCCTACGAGCAGTACTTC. Translation: CASTSSGGAYEQYF.

V gene TRBV6-5 combines with J gene TRBJ2-3, with 9 nucleotides matching TRBD2. The CDR3 contains 15 residues. The germline CDR1 and CDR2 sequences are MNHEY and SVGAGI. V shed 7 bases, J shed 2 bases, and the junction held 7 bases outside the gene matches. Written as DNA, the CDR3 is TGTGCCAGCAAGTCCCGCGGGGGGGCCACAGATACGCAGTATTTT. Translating gives CASKSRGGATDTQYF.

This clone was picked up one time. The chain carries TRBV14 and TRBJ2-7; 14 nucleotides align to TRBD2. In germline, CDR1 is SGHDN, CDR2 FVKESK. The CDR3 is made up of 16 amino acids. Losses at the gene ends were 2 bases for V and 4 bases for J; bases not matched to a gene: 4. CDR3 DNA sequence: TGTGCCAGCAGCCAACTTGGGACTAGCGGGAGATACGAGCAGTACTTC. It is translated as CASSQLGTSGRYEQYF.

The table lists this clone with a few counts. The rearrangement uses TRBV30 and TRBJ1-3, with D hard to call. This CDR3 is 13 amino acids long. Germline V gene sequence: CDR1 GTSNPN, CDR2 SVGIG (reference sequence). The germline V and J ends were trimmed by 0 bases and 0 bases, with 3 bases remaining between them. CDR3 protein: CAWSVHSGNTIYF. CDR3 DNA sequence: TGTGCCTGGAGTGTACACTCTGGAAACACCATATATTTT.

In this sample, this clone turned up a few times. The genes are TRBV6-5 and TRBJ1-1; 7 bases match TRBD1. J gave up 4 bases and V 5 bases, and 4 bases lay outside the gene matches. Germline V gives CDR1 MNHEY, CDR2 SVGAGI. The CDR3 consists of 13 residues. CDR3 DNA: TGTGCCAGCAGTGACAGGGTGGGCACTGAAGCTTTCTTT. Its translation: CASSDRVGTEAFF.

As DNA, the CDR3 is TGTGCCAGCAGCCAAGATTACCACAGGGCGAACACTGAAGCTTTCTTT. It specifies CASSQDYHRANTEAFF. The V and J genes are TRBV4-2 and TRBJ1-1; tentatively, D is TRBD1 (6 bases). Germline V gives CDR1 LGHNA, CDR2 YNFKEQ. The CDR3 runs 16 residues. V gave up 0 bases and J gave up 1 base, with 12 bases separating them.

V is TRBV4-2 and J is TRBJ2-2; 8 bases line up with TRBD1. The CDR3 loop spans 18 amino acids. The ends lost 0 bases at V and 3 bases at J; junction bases unmatched: 9. Germline V gene sequence: CDR1 LGHNA, CDR2 YNFKEQ. For the CDR3, the DNA is TGTGCCAGCAGCCAAGATCCCCCAGGGGGCGCTTACACCGGGGAGCTGTTTTTT. This sequence encodes CASSQDPPGGAYTGELFF.

The genes are TRBV5-1 and TRBJ2-5, with a tentative D call TRBD1 (6 bases). Between the trimmed V and J ends, which lost 1 base and 1 base, there was a span of 14 bases. Germline CDR1 reads SGHRS; CDR2 reads YFSETQ. The CDR3 is made up of 16 amino acids. The CDR3 sequence: CASSLSAGQSQETQYF. CDR3 DNA sequence: TGCGCCAGCAGCTTGTCCGCAGGACAGAGCCAAGAGACCCAGTACTTC.

This sequence joins TRBV21-1 and TRBJ1-1. TRBV21-1 is assigned pseudogene status. The length of the CDR3 is 14 residues. CDR3 in DNA: TGTGCCAGCAGCAAAGTGAGGTCCGGGGGAAAGGCTTTCTTT. Amino acid sequence: CASSKVRSGGKAFF.

The chain combines TRBV4-1 with TRBJ1-3, with D unclear. CDR1 is MGHRA, CDR2 YSYEKL, per germline. The CDR3 consists of 15 residues. The V and J ends lost 5 bases and 2 bases respectively, with 13 bases between them. This chain's CDR3 is CASSGGYIPGNTIYF. The CDR3 nucleotides read TGCGCCAGCAGCGGAGGATACATCCCTGGAAACACCATATATTTT.

The V gene is TRBV9, the J gene TRBJ2-2, with 10 bases fitting TRBD2. Trimming took 3 bases from V and 4 from J; bases not matched to a gene: 9. The CDR3 extends over 17 amino acids. The V gene's germline CDR1 is SGDLS and CDR2 YYNGEE. The CDR3 DNA sequence: TGTGCCAGCAGCGCGCGTGTAGCGGGGGGATCCACCGGGGAGCTGTTTTTT. Protein sequence: CASSARVAGGSTGELFF.

This rearrangement joins TRBV5-4 to TRBJ2-4; 10 bases align to TRBD1. CDR3 size: 15 residues. The V gene's germline CDR1 is SGHNT and CDR2 YYREEE (reference sequence). Trimming cost V 0 bases and J 6 bases; bases outside gene matches: 3. The CDR3 coding sequence is TGTGCCAGCAGCTTGGGGGACAGGGGAGGAAACATTCAGTACTTC. This codes for CASSLGDRGGNIQYF.

The genes are TRBV7-6 and TRBJ1-1; no clear D. The germline V and J ends were trimmed by 2 bases and 1 base, with 11 bases remaining between them. The length of the CDR3 is 15 residues. Germline assignment: CDR1 SGHVS and CDR2 FNYEAQ. CDR3: CASSLSAAANTEAFF. CDR3 DNA sequence: TGTGCCAGCAGCTTAAGTGCGGCGGCGAACACTGAAGCTTTCTTT.

The chain employs TRBV28 and TRBJ1-5, with TRBD1 matching 9 bases. Germline-derived CDR1 and CDR2 are MDHEN and SYDVKM. Trimming at V came to 2 bases and at J to 2 bases, leaving 10 bases not matched to a gene. This CDR3 spans 18 amino acids. Written as DNA, the CDR3 is TGTGCCAGCAGTTTACCCTCTCGGGACAGGGCCCGCAATCAGCCCCAGCATTTT. Translation: CASSLPSRDRARNQPQHF.

This clone has just a few counts. This sequence joins TRBV4-3 and TRBJ2-3; possible D gene TRBD1, 5 bases. Per the germline V gene, CDR1 is LGHNA and CDR2 is YSLEER. V lost 6 bases to trimming and J lost 0 bases, with 16 bases between them. CDR3 length equals 16 residues. The CDR3 is CASRSQATRSTDTQYF. CDR3 nucleotides: TGCGCCAGCAGGTCACAGGCCACCAGGAGCACAGATACGCAGTATTTT.

This chain uses TRBV5-1 with TRBJ2-5; 13 bases match TRBD2. CDR1 and CDR2 (germline): SGHRS, YFSETQ. After removal of 0 bases from V and 2 bases from J, the junction contained 1 base not matched to a gene. The CDR3 runs to 16 residues. The chain's CDR3 is CASSLGLAGGQETQYF. The DNA for the CDR3 is TGCGCCAGCAGCTTGGGACTAGCGGGGGGTCAAGAGACCCAGTACTTC.

The chain couples TRBV7-6 to TRBJ2-3; 14 bases align to TRBD2. Unmatched junction bases numbered 6, after V lost 4 bases and J lost 3 bases. The germline CDR1 and CDR2 sequences are SGHVS and FNYEAQ. There are 17 residues in the CDR3. Written as DNA, the CDR3 is TGTGCCAGCAGCTCCGGACTAGCGGGGGGCCTTACAGATACGCAGTATTTT. It encodes CASSSGLAGGLTDTQYF.

Turning to this clone: Other nucleotide sequences in the sample specify the same CDR3. The chain carries TRBV28 and TRBJ2-7, with D perhaps TRBD2 (5 bases). V was pared by 4 bases and J by 0 bases, with 10 bases between. CDR3 length: 14 residues. CDR1 is MDHEN, CDR2 SYDVKM, per germline. The CDR3 DNA reads as TGTGCCAGCAGTTCGTCGGGAAACTCCTACGAGCAGTACTTC. Its protein is CASSSSGNSYEQYF.

CDR3 sequence (DNA): TGCGCCAGCAGCCAAGATCGAAGACAGGGGGGCACTGAAGCTTTCTTT. This sequence encodes CASSQDRRQGGTEAFF. This chain connects TRBV4-1 to TRBJ1-1, with 9 bases fitting TRBD1. Germline loops: CDR1 MGHRA, CDR2 YSYEKL. This CDR3 spans 16 amino acids. With 0 bases clipped from V and 4 bases from J, the junction kept 6 bases outside the gene matches.

The CDR3 is CASSLTGLGGYTF. CDR3 nucleotides: TGTGCCAGCAGCTTAACAGGGTTAGGTGGCTACACCTTC. This chain links TRBV5-6 with TRBJ1-2, with D tentatively TRBD1 (6 bases). The CDR3 contains 13 residues. Germline CDR1 and CDR2: SGHDT and YYEEEE. Trimming removed 2 bases at V and 7 bases at J, with 12 bases between.

V and J are TRBV7-3 and TRBJ1-6; possible D gene TRBD1, 5 bases. Germline V CDR1 and CDR2: SGHTA, FQGTGA. V was cut by 2 bases and J by 11 bases, with 10 bases left in between. The CDR3 totals 13 residues. The DNA of the CDR3 is TGTGCCAGCAGCTTAGATGCGGGGCCACCCCTCCACTTT. This translates into CASSLDAGPPLHF.